Here is one TCR beta chain with its context. This specimen belongs to a study of blood T cells in healthy people across ages. Study overall: T cells yielded about one barcoded beta molecule per two cells through template switching.

Combining a sample-barcoded 5' primer with a J-beta primer mix, a second PCR ran for roughly 6 to 12 cycles. TCRdb reanalysed the 5' RACE reads using MiXCR and keeps one entry per CDR3 protein. The table records roughly 680,000 distinct CDR3 sequences, approximately 50% of them present only once. The TCR originated in an older woman in good health. The sequenced sample was blood.

CDR3 sequence: CASSQGEALNEKLFF. In nucleotides, the CDR3 is TGTGCCAGCAGCCAAGGGGAGGCCCTTAATGAAAAACTGTTTTTT. This chain joins TRBV3-1 and TRBJ1-4; D is uncertain. The CDR3 is made up of 15 amino acids. Germline V gene lookup returns CDR1 LGHDT and CDR2 YNNKEL (reference sequence). V was trimmed by 1 base and J by 4 bases, leaving 10 bases between them.